This T cell receptor (beta chain) originates from a study of T cell responses to AZD1222 COVID-19 vaccine. Study-level results: Regions 160-218 and 743-854 dominated among vaccine-associated CD4 TCRs spanning spike. Unmutated variant regions are reportedly the target of nearly half of TCRs that are spike-specific. Among the donors, most were white British and more were female, and clonal diversity was possibly underestimated.

Measured with immunoSEQ multiplex PCR; TCRdb has only the in-frame clones, and not every one. The table includes 60,000 to 100,000 clones, around 90% detected once. The CDR3 extends over 13 amino acids. Per the germline V gene, CDR1 is KGHSH and CDR2 is LQKENI. V shed 4 bases and J 7 bases; nucleotides not matched to a gene: 5. To note about this clone: No antigen is known for it.

The chain carries TRBV18 and TRBJ1-1, with 8 nucleotides matching TRBD1. The sequencing here drew on peripheral blood, taken on day 0 of MenACWY control vaccination. This sequence was found in an adult in good health. The CDR3 here is CASSLGQGVEAFF. DNA of the CDR3: TGTGCCAGCTCACTTGGACAGGGCGTTGAAGCTTTCTTT.